The 29 T cell receptor beta chains presented below share a single source sample, sequenced in a study of follicular helper T cells after annual influenza vaccination. Data came from immunoSEQ multiplex PCR; TCRdb stores just in-frame clones and leaves some out. The sample has 12,000 to 15,000 clones; approximately 84% are singletons. Described time point: 2014-2015 season, 7 days after vaccination. Sequenced here: CXCR5+ CD38- circulating T follicular helper cells from blood, sampled 7 days after influenza vaccination. Stated subset: circulating Tfh, non-naive CD4+CXCR5+PD-1+ (ICOS+CD38+ or ICOS-CD38-). These receptors were obtained from an adult who received the influenza vaccine.

This rearrangement joins TRBV29-1 to TRBJ1-3, with D possibly being TRBD1 (5 bases). CDR1 SQVTM and CDR2 ANQGSEA come from the germline V gene. V was cut by 6 bases and J by 4 bases, with 16 bases left in between. The CDR3 extends over 14 amino acids. Here the CDR3 reads CSVDQGRVGNTIYF. CDR3 sequence (DNA): TGCAGCGTGGACCAGGGAAGAGTCGGAAACACCATATATTTT.

J is TRBJ2-1 and V is TRBV9; D gene ambiguous. This CDR3 has 14 amino acids. V lost 2 bases and J lost 7, with 13 bases in between. Germline-derived CDR1 and CDR2 are SGDLS and YYNGEE. The CDR3 protein is CASSVLAGSNEQFF. The DNA for the CDR3 is TGTGCCAGCAGCGTTCTTGCTGGTAGTAATGAGCAGTTCTTC.

This chain uses TRBV5-1 with TRBJ2-3; 7 positions match TRBD1. After removal of 1 base from V and 2 bases from J, the junction contained 4 bases not matched to a gene. CDR1 and CDR2 from the germline V gene are SGHRS and YFSETQ. The CDR3 loop spans 15 amino acids. Here the CDR3 reads CASSLPQGDTDTQYF. CDR3 DNA sequence: TGCGCCAGCAGCTTGCCTCAGGGGGACACAGATACGCAGTATTTT.

V and J are TRBV5-1 and TRBJ1-3; D might be TRBD1 (6 bases). V shed 4 bases and J shed 0 bases, with 11 bases lying between them. This CDR3 spans 15 amino acids. CDR1 and CDR2 (germline): SGHRS, YFSETQ. CDR3 in DNA: TGCGCCAGCAGCCTCACAGGGAACTCTGGAAACACCATATATTTT. Translation: CASSLTGNSGNTIYF.

This clone was counted once. J is TRBJ1-1 and V is TRBV6-1; the D is unclear. The CDR3 has 13 residues. CDR1 MNHNS and CDR2 SASEGT come from the germline V gene. Trimming took 8 bases from V and 0 from J, leaving 10 bases between them. The CDR3 sequence: CASSSSLNTEAFF. In DNA form, the CDR3 reads TGTGCCAGCTCGAGTTCCCTGAACACTGAAGCTTTCTTT.

The gene calls are TRBV28 and TRBJ2-1; the match to TRBD2 covers 8 bases. The length of the CDR3 is 15 residues. Germline V gene sequence: CDR1 MDHEN, CDR2 SYDVKM. V lost 3 bases, J lost 7 bases, and 8 bases stayed unmatched. The DNA for the CDR3 is TGTGCCAGCAGTTTTCGAAGCGGGAGTGGGAATGAGCAGTTCTTC. This codes for CASSFRSGSGNEQFF.

The rearrangement uses TRBV12-5 and TRBJ2-2, with 10 bases matching TRBD1. The CDR3 totals 15 residues. V lost 4 bases, J lost 7 bases, and 6 bases stayed unmatched. Germline V gene sequence: CDR1 LGHNT, CDR2 FRNRAP. CDR3: CASGSRDRGIGELFF. CDR3 coding DNA: TGTGCTAGTGGTTCCCGGGACAGGGGAATCGGGGAGCTGTTTTTT.

This chain uses TRBV30 with TRBJ1-5, with 7 bases fitting TRBD1. Germline lookup yields CDR1 GTSNPN and CDR2 SVGIG (reference sequence). J was trimmed by 1 base and V by 5 bases; bases with no gene match: 5. The CDR3 runs to 14 residues. The CDR3 loop reads CAWGSGGSNQPQHF. CDR3 DNA: TGTGCCTGGGGGTCAGGGGGAAGCAATCAGCCCCAGCATTTT.

Concerning this clone: The junction departs from germline at one end; a sequencing error may be responsible. The chain recombines TRBV29-1 with TRBJ2-1; D is uncertain. Germline V gene lookup returns CDR1 SQVTM and CDR2 ANQGSEA. CDR3 length equals 14 residues. CDR3 DNA: TGCAGCGGTGAAGTCCGGAGCCTCTCCAATGAGCAGTTCTTC. Its protein product is CSGEVRSLSNEQFF.

The CDR3 DNA is TGCGCCAGCAGCTCCCTGGGGGGATCCGACACAGATACGCAGTATTTT. Translating it yields CASSSLGGSDTDTQYF. This rearrangement joins TRBV5-1 to TRBJ2-3, with a tentative D call TRBD2 (6 bases). V lost 3 bases and J lost 2, with 16 bases in between. The germline V gene encodes CDR1 SGHRS and CDR2 YFSETQ. The CDR3 contains 16 residues.

The chain couples TRBV6-5 to TRBJ1-1, with TRBD1 matching over 8 bases. The length of the CDR3 is 15 residues. Germline CDR1 and CDR2: MNHEY and SVGAGI. With 6 bases clipped from V and 4 bases from J, the junction kept 10 bases outside the gene matches. The CDR3 reads CASRSDRDGATEAFF. DNA of the CDR3: TGTGCCAGCAGATCGGACAGGGATGGGGCCACTGAAGCTTTCTTT.

The chain couples TRBV11-2 to TRBJ2-5, with 8 nucleotides matching TRBD2. V was pared by 4 bases and J by 3 bases, with 1 base of the junction left unmatched. Germline values: CDR1 SGHAT, CDR2 FQNNGV. The CDR3 totals 13 residues. The CDR3 sequence: CASSSGLEETQYF. In DNA form, the CDR3 reads TGTGCCAGCAGCTCGGGACTAGAAGAGACCCAGTACTTC.

In this sample, this clone turned up a few times. The chain is built from TRBV21-1 and TRBJ1-4. TRBV21-1 is listed as a pseudogene. This CDR3 comprises 13 residues. CDR3 bases: TGTGCCAGCAGCAGTACAACTAATGAAAAACTGTTTTTT. Translation gives CASSSTTNEKLFF.

A single count supports this clone. The chain joins TRBV11-2 to TRBJ2-1, with a weak D call TRBD2 (6 bases). There are 17 residues in the CDR3. Germline V gene data show CDR1 as SGHAT and CDR2 as FQNNGV. Trimming cost V 0 bases and J 0 bases, with 12 bases left between them. The CDR3 nucleotides read TGTGCCAGCAGCTTAGATCGGGCGGGGCGCTCCTACAATGAGCAGTTCTTC. Translation gives CASSLDRAGRSYNEQFF.

The V and J genes are TRBV7-8 and TRBJ2-1; TRBD2 aligns across 11 bases. Unmatched junction bases numbered 5, after V lost 1 base and J lost 9 bases. The CDR3 runs to 15 residues. Germline V gene sequence: CDR1 SGHVS, CDR2 FQNEAQ. CDR3 protein: CASSLDTSGGREQFF. Written as DNA, the CDR3 is TGTGCCAGCAGCTTAGATACTAGCGGGGGCCGTGAGCAGTTCTTC.

V usage is TRBV7-6 and J usage is TRBJ1-1; no clear D. The germline V gene has CDR1 SGHVS and CDR2 FNYEAQ. V lost 1 base and J 1 base, leaving 4 bases between the germline ends. The CDR3 has 13 residues. The CDR3 DNA follows: TGTGCCAGCAGCTTAGGAGCGAACACTGAAGCTTTCTTT. This encodes CASSLGANTEAFF. The full variable domain, its missing parts supplied by reference TRBV7-6 and TRBJ1-1, is GAGVSQSPRYKVTKRGQDVALRCDPISGHVSLYWYRQALGQGPEFLTYFNYEAQQDKSGLPNDRFSAERPEGSISTLTIQRTEQRDSAMYRCASSLGANTEAFFGQGTRLTVV.

V is TRBV18 and J is TRBJ2-7, with 7 bases fitting TRBD2. CDR1 is KGHSH and CDR2 is LQKENI in the germline V gene. V shed 3 bases and J 5 bases; nucleotides not matched to a gene: 7. The CDR3 covers 14 residues. CDR3 loop: CASSPKGGDHEQYF. The CDR3 DNA reads TGTGCCAGCTCACCTAAGGGAGGGGACCACGAGCAGTACTTC. The variable domain in full, completed from reference TRBV18 and TRBJ2-7, reads NAGVMQNPRHLVRRRGQEARLRCSPMKGHSHVYWYRQLPEEGLKFMVYLQKENIIDESGMPKERFSAEFPKEGPSILRIQQVVRGDSAAYFCASSPKGGDHEQYFGPGTRLTVT.

The chain is built from TRBV10-3 and TRBJ2-7, with D possibly TRBD2 on 6 matching bases. The CDR3 runs 12 residues. The V end was cut by 2 bases, the J end by 12 bases, with 14 bases between. Germline CDR1 is ENHRY and CDR2 is SYGVKD. CDR3 residues: CAISEEEAGLYF. Here the CDR3 DNA reads TGTGCCATCAGTGAGGAGGAAGCGGGCCTGTACTTC.

This chain joins TRBV6-1 and TRBJ2-7; D not resolved. The V end was cut by 2 bases, the J end by 6 bases, with 11 bases between. The CDR3 has 13 amino acids. Germline V CDR1 and CDR2: MNHNS, SASEGT. Here the CDR3 reads CASSESPGGEQYF. DNA of the CDR3: TGTGCCAGCAGTGAATCTCCAGGTGGCGAGCAGTACTTC.

The rearrangement uses TRBV5-1 and TRBJ2-1; no reliable D call. The CDR3 sequence is 14 residues long. V was cut by 4 bases and J by 6 bases, with 14 bases left in between. Germline V CDR1 and CDR2: SGHRS, YFSETQ. The CDR3 nucleotides read TGCGCCAGCAGCCATCCCTTGTCTACCAATGAGCAGTTCTTC. Its translation is CASSHPLSTNEQFF.

The CDR3 spells CASSSPGADTQYF. CDR3 sequence (DNA): TGCGCCAGCAGCTCCCCCGGGGCAGATACGCAGTATTTT. This rearrangement joins TRBV5-1 to TRBJ2-3, with D maybe TRBD2 (5 bases). Germline V lookup: CDR1 SGHRS, CDR2 YFSETQ. Trimming cost V 3 bases and J 4 bases, with 9 bases left between them. This CDR3 region has 13 residues.

This clone was seen once. This chain joins TRBV2 and TRBJ2-7; possible D gene TRBD2, 6 bases. V was clipped by 6 bases and J by 5 bases, with 14 bases between them. The CDR3 has 13 amino acids. Germline CDR1 reads SNHLY; CDR2 reads FYNNEI. The DNA of the CDR3 is TGTGCCAGCAGCGTGACTAGATCCAACGAGCAGTACTTC. Residues: CASSVTRSNEQYF.

V usage is TRBV7-3 and J usage is TRBJ1-4; D ambiguous. The V and J ends lost 1 base and 7 bases respectively, with 7 bases between them. The CDR3 length is 13 residues. The germline CDR1 and CDR2 sequences are SGHTA and FQGTGA. CDR3 in amino acids: CASSLMAGEKLFF. As DNA, the CDR3 is TGTGCCAGCAGCTTAATGGCTGGTGAAAAACTGTTTTTT.

The CDR3 nucleotides are TGCGCCAGCAGCTCTTCCGGGACAGGGACCACTGAAGCTTTCTTT. Translating it yields CASSSSGTGTTEAFF. The rearrangement links TRBV5-1 to TRBJ1-1; TRBD1 matches 9 bases. Germline-derived CDR1 and CDR2 are SGHRS and YFSETQ. J gave up 4 bases and V 3 bases, and 7 bases lay outside the gene matches. This CDR3 region has 15 residues.

This clone was counted only a few times. One end of the junction does not line up with germline, which may come from a read error. Other DNA sequences of this sample code for an identical CDR3. This chain uses TRBV6-5 with TRBJ1-6; TRBD1 matches 7 bases. The CDR3 is 13 residues long. Germline CDR1 reads MNHEY; CDR2 reads SVGAGI. The CDR3 coding sequence is TGTGCCAGCAGGATGACAGGGAATTCCCCCCTCCACTTT. It encodes CASRMTGNSPLHF.

This clone was observed a single time. This rearrangement joins TRBV28 to TRBJ2-1; TRBD1 matches 9 bases. V gave up 5 bases and J gave up 10 bases; unmatched junction bases: 9. The CDR3 spans 14 residues. Germline V gene sequence: CDR1 MDHEN, CDR2 SYDVKM. CDR3 nucleotide sequence: TGTGCCAGCAGTACGACTGGGACAGGGTACGAGCAGTTCTTC. Its protein is CASSTTGTGYEQFF. Based on the CDR3 plus reference TRBV28 and TRBJ2-1, the full variable domain is DVKVTQSSRYLVKRTGEKVFLECVQDMDHENMFWYRQDPGLGLRLIYFSYDVKMKEKGDIPEGYSVSREKKERFSLILESASTNQTSMYLCASSTTGTGYEQFFGPGTRLTVL.

CDR3 loop: CASSIGFGRAAEAFF. The CDR3 region has the DNA TGTGCCAGTAGTATAGGGTTCGGGAGGGCGGCTGAAGCTTTCTTT. The rearrangement joins TRBV19 to TRBJ1-1, with D unclear. The CDR3 is 15 amino acids. CDR1 and CDR2 (germline): LNHDA, SQIVND (reference sequence). V lost 1 base and J lost 6, with 15 bases in between. Full variable domain (missing parts from reference TRBV19 and TRBJ1-1): DGGITQSPKYLFRKEGQNVTLSCEQNLNHDAMYWYRQDPGQGLRLIYYSQIVNDFQKGDIAEGYSVSREKKESFPLTVTSAQKNPTAFYLCASSIGFGRAAEAFFGQGTRLTVV.

This clone was observed a handful of times. At one end, the junction sequence differs from germline, possibly due to a read error. DNA of the CDR3: TGTGCCGGTAGTATAGCGCGGGACGGGGGACGAAATACGCAGTATTTT. Protein sequence: CAGSIARDGGRNTQYF. The rearrangement joins TRBV19 to TRBJ2-3, with D possibly matching TRBD2 (6 bases). There are 16 residues in the CDR3. Looked up from germline, CDR1 is LNHDA and CDR2 is SQIVND (reference sequence).

The V and J genes are TRBV5-8 and TRBJ2-7, with 8 positions matching TRBD1. The J segment lost 0 bases and the V segment lost 0 bases, leaving 5 bases of the junction unmatched. The CDR3 loop spans 16 amino acids. The germline CDR1 and CDR2 sequences are SGHTS and YDEGEE. The CDR3 bases are TGTGCCAGCAGCTTGGGCCCGGGACAGGACTCCTACGAGCAGTACTTC. It yields the protein CASSLGPGQDSYEQYF.